This paragraph reports one T cell receptor (beta chain). Using immunoSEQ multiplex PCR, the repertoire was profiled, and TCRdb retains in-frame clones only, with some absent. The sample lists approximately 100,000 clones; 91% were seen once. This sample was taken from a study of T cell changes during pregnancy in multiple sclerosis. Sequences were derived from peripheral blood, sampled after pregnancy. The receptor's source is a female donor with multiple sclerosis, enrolled in a pregnancy study.

The CDR3 region is CASSVAVMFGQETQYF. Here the CDR3 DNA reads TGTGCCAGCAGCGTAGCAGTGATGTTCGGGCAAGAGACCCAGTACTTC. V gene TRBV9 combines with J gene TRBJ2-5; D gene ambiguous. Deletions cut 0 bases from V and 2 bases from J, with 14 bases between. Per germline, CDR1 SGDLS and CDR2 YYNGEE. The CDR3 has 16 amino acids.